This passage covers 18 T cell receptor beta chains from one sample sequenced in a study of blood T cell repertoires in COVID-19. Generated by immunoSEQ multiplex PCR, the TCRdb table keeps only in-frame clones and is missing some. The sample consists of a few hundred thousand clones, more than 65% of them appearing once. Source material: PBMCs or T cells enriched from blood (not recorded which). The receptors stem from a man aged 45-65 years who had recovered from COVID-19.

This sequence joins TRBV2 and TRBJ1-3; a weak D match, TRBD1 (5 bases). Germline assignment: CDR1 SNHLY and CDR2 FYNNEI. With 4 bases removed from V and 4 bases from J, the gap between germline ends came to 14 bases. The CDR3 length is 15 residues. Written as DNA, the CDR3 is TGTGCCAGCAGTGTTTCTGGGGCGAGGGGAAACACCATATATTTT. It specifies CASSVSGARGNTIYF.

This chain connects TRBV4-3 to TRBJ2-7; a weak D match, TRBD1 (6 bases). The CDR3 runs 13 residues. With 1 base removed from V and 5 bases from J, the gap between germline ends came to 9 bases. Per germline, CDR1 LGHNA and CDR2 YSLEER. CDR3 DNA sequence: TGCGCCAGCAGCCAAGTGAGGGGGAACGAGCAGTACTTC. It yields the protein CASSQVRGNEQYF.

This clone appeared once. The genes are TRBV4-1 and TRBJ1-6; D gene unclear. The V and J ends lost 0 bases and 7 bases respectively, with 13 bases between them. The CDR3 length is 16 residues. Looked up from germline, CDR1 is MGHRA and CDR2 is YSYEKL. CDR3 region: CASSQEKTQRNSPLHF. CDR3 coding DNA: TGCGCCAGCAGCCAAGAGAAGACTCAAAGAAATTCACCCCTCCACTTT.

This rearrangement joins TRBV27 to TRBJ2-7, with 16 bases aligning to TRBD2. The V gene end was trimmed by 0 bases and the J gene end by 6 bases; junction bases not matched to a gene: 11. CDR1 MNHEY and CDR2 SMNVEV come from the germline V gene (reference sequence). The CDR3 is made up of 19 amino acids. The CDR3 sequence: CASSLSGTSGRARGREQYF. The CDR3 coding sequence is TGTGCCAGCAGTTTATCCGGGACTAGCGGGAGGGCCAGAGGTCGCGAGCAGTACTTC.

V gene TRBV20-1 combines with J gene TRBJ1-1; a weak D match, TRBD1 (5 bases). Germline loops: CDR1 DFQATT, CDR2 SNEGSKA (reference sequence). The V and J ends lost 5 bases and 11 bases respectively, with 15 bases between them. This CDR3 is built from 11 residues. CDR3 DNA sequence: TGCAGTGCTGCGGATTGGGGCGGTGCTTTCTTT. As protein: CSAADWGGAFF.

The rearrangement joins TRBV6-5 to TRBJ1-2, with D possibly being TRBD1 (6 bases). Germline CDR1 MNHEY, CDR2 SVGAGI. The CDR3 spans 15 residues. The V end lost 0 bases, the J end lost 5 bases, and 13 bases lay between the germline ends. In DNA form, the CDR3 reads TGTGCCAGCAGTTACTCGAGGGGGAACATATATGGCTACACCTTC. Amino acid sequence: CASSYSRGNIYGYTF.

The chain links TRBV18 to TRBJ2-3; weak D call: TRBD2 (5 bases). The CDR3 has 16 residues. Trimming cost V 0 bases and J 0 bases, with 10 bases left between them. Germline V gene lookup returns CDR1 KGHSH and CDR2 LQKENI. For the CDR3, the DNA is TGTGCCAGCTCACCACCTAAGCGGAATAGCACAGATACGCAGTATTTT. It is translated as CASSPPKRNSTDTQYF.

This clone was detected a few times. The V call is TRBV5-1, the J call TRBJ2-3; possibly TRBD2 for D (5 bases). The CDR3 length is 14 residues. The germline CDR1 and CDR2 sequences are SGHRS and YFSETQ. The V end lost 0 bases, the J end lost 5 bases, and 10 bases lay between the germline ends. The CDR3 here is CASSLERWEDTQYF. CDR3 sequence (DNA): TGCGCCAGCAGCTTGGAGCGGTGGGAAGATACGCAGTATTTT.

The V gene is TRBV6-2 or TRBV6-3, the J gene TRBJ2-5, with D possibly TRBD2 on 5 matching bases. This CDR3 has 21 residues. Trimming stripped 0 bases from V and 2 bases from J, with 28 bases between. Per germline, CDR1 MNHEY and CDR2 SVGEGT. The DNA of the CDR3 is TGTGCCAGCAGTTACTCGAGCACAGCACACATCGGACTCCTGAATCAAGAGACCCAGTACTTC. This encodes CASSYSSTAHIGLLNQETQYF.

This clone showed up just a few times. The chain carries TRBV3-1 (or the pseudogene TRBV3-2) and TRBJ2-7; 11 positions agree with TRBD2. Germline V gives CDR1 LGHDT, CDR2 YNNKEL (reference sequence). CDR3 length: 16 amino acids. V was pared by 3 bases and J by 2 bases, with 6 bases of the junction left unmatched. CDR3 sequence (DNA): TGTGCCAGCAGCCACGGGACTAGCGGAGGTCCCTACGAGCAGTACTTC. Encoded protein: CASSHGTSGGPYEQYF.

The V gene is TRBV29-1, the J gene TRBJ2-5; 7 positions match TRBD1. This CDR3 has 15 amino acids. V shed 2 bases and J 2 bases; nucleotides not matched to a gene: 8. Germline CDR1 and CDR2: SQVTM and ANQGSEA. The CDR3 loop reads CSVELSGGRQETQYF. The CDR3 DNA reads as TGCAGCGTTGAATTGTCAGGGGGAAGGCAAGAGACCCAGTACTTC.

The chain has TRBV11-2 and TRBJ2-1; a weak D match, TRBD2 (6 bases). This CDR3 has 15 residues. Looked up from germline, CDR1 is SGHAT and CDR2 is FQNNGV. Trimming removed 5 bases from V and 8 bases from J, with 19 bases in between. Here the CDR3 reads CASSGDSGLGYEQFF. In nucleotides, the CDR3 is TGTGCCAGCAGCGGGGACTCCGGCCTCGGCTATGAGCAGTTCTTC.

The chain combines TRBV2 with TRBJ2-1; D uncertain. Germline CDR1 is SNHLY and CDR2 is FYNNEI. V gave up 7 bases and J gave up 9 bases, with 10 bases separating them. The CDR3 spans 11 residues. In DNA form, the CDR3 reads TGTGCCAGCACCAATGGGCCTGAGCAGTTCTTC. Protein product: CASTNGPEQFF.

V and J are TRBV27 and TRBJ2-7; 9 nucleotides match TRBD1. V dropped 3 bases and J dropped 4; count of bases not matched to a gene: 7. The CDR3 is 15 amino acids. Germline lookup yields CDR1 MNHEY and CDR2 SMNVEV (reference sequence). This CDR3 is CASSLAGTGWYEQYF. The CDR3 coding sequence is TGTGCCAGCAGTTTGGCCGGGACAGGGTGGTACGAGCAGTACTTC.

The chain uses TRBV7-3 and TRBJ2-1; tentatively, D is TRBD1 (6 bases). Trimming pared 1 base from V and 8 bases from J, leaving 15 bases between. Germline loops: CDR1 SGHTA, CDR2 FQGTGA. The CDR3 covers 15 residues. CDR3 DNA sequence: TGTGCCAGCAGCTTAAGTGGGACATATACCGATGAGCAGTTCTTC. Its translation: CASSLSGTYTDEQFF.

This chain uses TRBV29-1 with TRBJ2-7, with D perhaps TRBD2 (5 bases). This CDR3 is built from 13 residues. CDR1 and CDR2 (germline): SQVTM, ANQGSEA. Trimming took off 3 bases at V and 1 base at J, with 10 bases between the two ends. CDR3 coding DNA: TGCAGCGTTGAGAACCCGGGGTCCTACGAGCAGTACTTC. Protein sequence: CSVENPGSYEQYF.

The V gene is TRBV6-6, the J gene TRBJ2-7, with 9 nucleotides matching TRBD2. The CDR3 contains 14 residues. Trimming at V came to 8 bases and at J to 3 bases, leaving 8 bases not matched to a gene. The germline gives CDR1 MNHNY, CDR2 SVGAGI (reference sequence). CDR3 loop: CASLRGREGYEQYF. DNA of the CDR3: TGTGCCAGCTTGCGAGGGCGGGAGGGCTACGAGCAGTACTTC.

CDR3 sequence (DNA): TGCGCCAGCAGCTTGGCCAAAGAGACCCAGTACTTC. Translating gives CASSLAKETQYF. The chain carries TRBV5-1 and TRBJ2-5; D is uncertain. The CDR3 has 12 amino acids. Trimming removed 0 bases from V and 3 bases from J, with 3 bases in between. Germline values: CDR1 SGHRS, CDR2 YFSETQ.